Listed here are 23 T cell receptor beta chains from one sample, sequenced in a study of blood T cell repertoires in COVID-19. Using immunoSEQ multiplex PCR, the repertoire was profiled, and TCRdb retains in-frame clones only, with some absent. The data contain 350,000 to 400,000 clones, 70% to 90% of them seen just once; the ten biggest clones take up approximately 1.9%. The sample was PBMCs or T cells enriched from blood (not recorded which). The source is a man aged 35 to 55 in a cohort exposed to, infected with or recovered from COVID-19 (not recorded which).

This chain uses TRBV10-1 with TRBJ2-3; 9 nucleotides match TRBD2. Germline CDR1 and CDR2: WNHNN and SYGVQD (reference sequence). V lost 9 bases to trimming and J lost 2 bases; unmatched junction nucleotides: 12. The CDR3 consists of 16 residues. Here the CDR3 reads CARTKRLAENTDTQYF. As DNA, the CDR3 is TGCGCCAGAACTAAACGACTAGCGGAAAACACAGATACGCAGTATTTT.

The gene calls are TRBV5-1 and TRBJ1-1, with D possibly matching TRBD1 (5 bases). The CDR3 consists of 14 residues. V was trimmed by 4 bases and J by 4 bases, leaving 14 bases between them. Germline V gene data show CDR1 as SGHRS and CDR2 as YFSETQ. The CDR3 bases are TGCGCCAGCAGCGGAGGGGACTTACTCACTGAAGCTTTCTTT. Amino acid sequence: CASSGGDLLTEAFF.

The rearrangement uses TRBV3-1 (or the pseudogene TRBV3-2) and TRBJ1-3; no firm D call. Trimming left V 6 bases short and J 0 bases short, with 9 bases between. This CDR3 has 14 amino acids. Germline V lookup: CDR1 LGHDT, CDR2 YNNKEL (reference sequence). The CDR3 loop reads CASSRLVSGNTIYF. Here the CDR3 DNA reads TGTGCCAGCAGTCGACTCGTCTCTGGAAACACCATATATTTT.

V usage is TRBV11-1 and J usage is TRBJ2-7, with 10 bases identical to TRBD1. The J segment lost 7 bases and the V segment lost 2 bases, leaving 11 bases of the junction unmatched. The V gene's germline CDR1 is SGHAT and CDR2 FQDESV (reference sequence). The CDR3 runs to 16 residues. Here the CDR3 DNA reads TGTGCCAGCAGCTTATTGTTGGGACAGGGGCAGCGGGAGCAGTACTTC. Residues: CASSLLLGQGQREQYF.

The chain recombines TRBV13 with TRBJ1-5; no clear D gene. Trimming removed 3 bases at V and 5 bases at J, with 5 bases between. CDR1 and CDR2 (germline): PRHDT, FYEKMQ (reference sequence). This CDR3 is 12 amino acids long. The CDR3 loop is CASSFGDQPQHF. The CDR3 region has the DNA TGTGCCAGCAGCTTCGGAGATCAGCCCCAGCATTTT.

V gene TRBV18 combines with J gene TRBJ1-1; D gene unclear. The CDR3 contains 15 residues. The germline V gene encodes CDR1 KGHSH and CDR2 LQKENI. V lost 4 bases, J lost 3 bases, and 15 bases lay in between. CDR3 DNA: TGTGCCAGCTCACTACTCGACTCGAAGGACACTGAAGCTTTCTTT. This codes for CASSLLDSKDTEAFF. Variable domain in full (rest from reference TRBV18 and TRBJ1-1): NAGVMQNPRHLVRRRGQEARLRCSPMKGHSHVYWYRQLPEEGLKFMVYLQKENIIDESGMPKERFSAEFPKEGPSILRIQQVVRGDSAAYFCASSLLDSKDTEAFFGQGTRLTVV.

The chain combines TRBV28 with TRBJ1-5; D possibly corresponds to TRBD1 (5 bases). Germline V gene data show CDR1 as MDHEN and CDR2 as SYDVKM. This CDR3 region has 14 residues. Trimming shortened V by 6 bases and J by 5 bases, and 14 bases separated the two germline ends. The CDR3 region has the DNA TGTGCCAGCAGAACGGGGGGGAGCCATCAGCCCCAGCATTTT. Its translation: CASRTGGSHQPQHF.

V is TRBV30 and J is TRBJ2-1; weak D call: TRBD2 (6 bases). Germline-derived CDR1 and CDR2 are GTSNPN and SVGIG (reference sequence). Trimming took off 8 bases at V and 4 bases at J, with 21 bases between the two ends. The CDR3 spans 15 residues. CDR3 bases: TGTGCCAGCCAACCCCCGGGACTCGGATACAATGAGCAGTTCTTC. As protein: CASQPPGLGYNEQFF.

The chain combines TRBV4-1 with TRBJ2-7, with 9 bases matching TRBD1. Germline lookup yields CDR1 MGHRA and CDR2 YSYEKL. There are 14 residues in the CDR3. V shed 3 bases and J 4 bases; nucleotides not matched to a gene: 4. CDR3 nucleotides: TGCGCCAGCAGCCAGACAGACAGGGGGTACGAGCAGTACTTC. As protein: CASSQTDRGYEQYF.

The rearrangement joins TRBV9 to TRBJ1-3; D is perhaps TRBD1 (5 bases). Per germline, CDR1 SGDLS and CDR2 YYNGEE. This CDR3 region has 15 residues. V was pared by 8 bases and J by 1 base, with 16 bases between. CDR3 residues: CASKAGRASGNTIYF. CDR3 nucleotides: TGTGCCAGTAAGGCAGGGAGGGCATCTGGAAACACCATATATTTT.

This clone was detected a few times. The chain joins TRBV19 to TRBJ1-2, with D maybe TRBD1 (5 bases). V was clipped by 7 bases and J by 5 bases, with 17 bases between them. CDR3 length: 14 residues. Per germline, CDR1 LNHDA and CDR2 SQIVND (reference sequence). The CDR3 DNA reads as TGTGCCAGTACCCGGGGAGGGGCTTTATATGGCTACACCTTC. Its protein product is CASTRGGALYGYTF.

The rearrangement links TRBV27 to TRBJ1-6; TRBD1 agrees at 7 bases. V shed 7 bases, J shed 5 bases, and the junction held 5 bases outside the gene matches. The CDR3 is made up of 14 amino acids. The V gene's germline CDR1 is MNHEY and CDR2 SMNVEV (reference sequence). CDR3 amino acids: CASTRQGNNSPLHF. The CDR3 DNA sequence: TGTGCCAGCACCCGACAGGGAAATAATTCACCCCTCCACTTT.

The chain employs TRBV12-5 and TRBJ1-1, with TRBD1 identical over 8 bases. V was clipped by 6 bases and J by 5 bases; unmatched bases: 8. This CDR3 is built from 14 residues. Germline values: CDR1 LGHNT, CDR2 FRNRAP. CDR3 residues: CASGPQGGRTEAFF. The CDR3 region has the DNA TGTGCTAGTGGACCACAGGGGGGGAGGACTGAAGCTTTCTTT. Full variable domain (rest looked up from reference TRBV12-5 and TRBJ1-1): DARVTQTPRHKVTEMGQEVTMRCQPILGHNTVFWYRQTMMQGLELLAYFRNRAPLDDSGMPKDRFSAEMPDATLATLKIQPSEPRDSAVYFCASGPQGGRTEAFFGQGTRLTVV.

The genes are TRBV7-9 and TRBJ1-1; 7 bases line up with TRBD1. In germline, CDR1 is SEHNR, CDR2 FQNEAQ (reference sequence). The V segment lost 5 bases and the J segment 6 bases; nucleotides outside the gene matches: 6. This CDR3 has 13 residues. Here the CDR3 reads CASSSTTGSEAFF. The CDR3 bases are TGTGCCAGCAGCAGTACGACAGGGTCTGAAGCTTTCTTT.

The chain is built from TRBV7-9 and TRBJ1-1; D might be TRBD1 (6 bases). V was trimmed by 3 bases and J by 6 bases, leaving 8 bases between them. Germline V lookup: CDR1 SEHNR, CDR2 FQNEAQ (reference sequence). The CDR3 consists of 12 residues. CDR3 sequence (DNA): TGTGCCAGCAGCTTGTGGGGGCCTGAAGCTTTCTTT. The encoded protein is CASSLWGPEAFF.

The chain joins TRBV6-5 to TRBJ1-5, with a possible D match to TRBD1 (5 bases). CDR3 length equals 14 residues. Per germline, CDR1 MNHEY and CDR2 SVGAGI. Here the CDR3 reads CATSWGVGNQPQHF. CDR3 DNA sequence: TGTGCAACCAGCTGGGGCGTAGGCAATCAGCCCCAGCATTTT.

This chain joins TRBV29-1 and TRBJ1-3, with TRBD1 matching over 8 bases. The germline V gene has CDR1 SQVTM and CDR2 ANQGSEA. J lost 0 bases, V lost 1 base, and 11 bases had no gene match. The length of the CDR3 is 18 residues. As DNA, the CDR3 is TGCAGCGTTGAAGCCCAGGGACAGGCCGCTCGCTCTGGAAACACCATATATTTT. This encodes CSVEAQGQAARSGNTIYF.

The rearrangement joins TRBV27 to TRBJ2-2, with D possibly TRBD2 on 6 matching bases. Trimming removed 4 bases from V and 7 bases from J, with 16 bases in between. Germline V gene sequence: CDR1 MNHEY, CDR2 SMNVEV (reference sequence). The CDR3 length is 15 residues. CDR3 loop: CASSSYGRGDGELFF. In DNA form, the CDR3 reads TGTGCCAGCAGTTCGTACGGGAGAGGGGACGGGGAGCTGTTTTTT.

The chain carries TRBV5-1 and TRBJ2-5; 9 positions agree with TRBD2. The CDR3 contains 15 residues. Germline V CDR1 and CDR2: SGHRS, YFSETQ. V trimming: 5 bases; J trimming: 3 bases; junction bases outside the gene matches: 8. The CDR3 coding sequence is TGCGCCAGCAGTTCCTCGGGACTAGCAAAAGAGACCCAGTACTTC. This gives the protein CASSSSGLAKETQYF.

CDR3 amino acids: CASSLEVGVSYEQYF. The DNA for the CDR3 is TGTGCCAGCAGCTTGGAGGTAGGGGTCTCCTACGAGCAGTACTTC. The chain carries TRBV5-4 and TRBJ2-7; weak D call: TRBD1 (5 bases). Germline V lookup: CDR1 SGHNT, CDR2 YYREEE (reference sequence). The CDR3 runs 15 residues. The V end was cut by 0 bases, the J end by 0 bases, with 10 bases between.

This chain joins TRBV11-3 and TRBJ2-3; 12 bases agree with TRBD2. The CDR3 is 16 residues long. Germline V CDR1 and CDR2: SGHNT, YENEEA. V shed 4 bases, J shed 2 bases, and the junction held 4 bases outside the gene matches. The CDR3 DNA reads as TGTGCCAGCAGCTCAGGACTAGCGGGAAACACAGATACGCAGTATTTT. Its translation: CASSSGLAGNTDTQYF.

As DNA, the CDR3 is TGTGCCAGTAGTACCCGGGACAGACTTCATCAGCCCCAGCATTTT. It yields the protein CASSTRDRLHQPQHF. V usage is TRBV19 and J usage is TRBJ1-5, with TRBD1 identical over 7 bases. The CDR3 length is 15 residues. J lost 5 bases, V lost 4 bases, and 8 bases had no gene match. CDR1 LNHDA and CDR2 SQIVND come from the germline V gene (reference sequence).

CDR3 in DNA: TGTGCCAGTAGTCCCAGGGGGATTTCACCCCTCCACTTT. This codes for CASSPRGISPLHF. V and J are TRBV19 and TRBJ1-6, with TRBD1 matching over 7 bases. V dropped 5 bases and J dropped 9; count of bases not matched to a gene: 4. The germline CDR1 and CDR2 sequences are LNHDA and SQIVND (reference sequence). This CDR3 spans 13 amino acids.